This TCR beta chain is drawn from a study of T-cell reconstitution after alpha-beta-depleted transplantation in children. Concerning this clonotype: An end of the junction differs from the germline gene, which may be a read error.

The CDR3 sequence is 13 residues long. Germline assignment: CDR1 MNHNS and CDR2 SASEGT. TCRbeta library preparation incorporated unique molecular identifiers. TCRdb fed the PCR reads into MiXCR, producing one record per CDR3 protein. The table lists 450,000 to 600,000 distinct CDR3 sequences, about 18% of them singletons. This clonotype was obtained from a human donor who donated a stem cell graft to a child with acute lymphoblastic leukemia. This chain connects TRBV6-1 to TRBJ2-7, with D maybe TRBD2 (5 bases). Sequences were derived from PBMCs from the stem cell graft donor, sampled from the stem cell graft. CDR3 sequence (DNA): TGTGCCAGCAGTCCGCGCGGTCTAGCTGAGCAATACTTC. Its translation is CASSPRGLAEQYF.